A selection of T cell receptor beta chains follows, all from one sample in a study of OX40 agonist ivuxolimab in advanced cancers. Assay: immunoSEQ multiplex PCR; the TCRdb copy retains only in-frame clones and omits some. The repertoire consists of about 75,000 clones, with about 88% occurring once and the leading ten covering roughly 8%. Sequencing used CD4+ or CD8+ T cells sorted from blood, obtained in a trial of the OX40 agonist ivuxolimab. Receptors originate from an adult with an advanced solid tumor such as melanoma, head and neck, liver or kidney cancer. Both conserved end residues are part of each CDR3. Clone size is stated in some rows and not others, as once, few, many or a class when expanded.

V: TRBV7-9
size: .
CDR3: CASSLGEQWFYNEQFF

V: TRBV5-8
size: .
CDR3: CASSLGGRKGYEQYF

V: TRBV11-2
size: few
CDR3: CASSLIAGSSYNEQFF

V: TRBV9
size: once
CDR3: CASSTQASGRVETQYF

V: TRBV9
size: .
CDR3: CASSVLAGRDEKLFF

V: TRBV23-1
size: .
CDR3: CALRPQGPGVDGNTIYF

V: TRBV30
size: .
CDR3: CAWCLFDGNTIYF

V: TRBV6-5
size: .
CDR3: CASRYGLAAGWEQYF

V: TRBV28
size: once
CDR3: CASNVAGAHYEQYF

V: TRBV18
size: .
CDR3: CASSSYREHYGYTF

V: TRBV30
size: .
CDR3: CAWSVYDRQNSPLHF

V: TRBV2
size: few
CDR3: CASRGLAGAYEQYF

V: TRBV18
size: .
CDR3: CASSTDRSRGNQPQHF

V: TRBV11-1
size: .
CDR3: CASGDSYEQYF

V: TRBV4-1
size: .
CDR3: CASSHEIGGHEQYF

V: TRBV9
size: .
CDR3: CASSVRRTDTQYF

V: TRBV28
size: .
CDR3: CASTQRLSQETQYF

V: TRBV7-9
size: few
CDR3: CAVLEYGWDIQYF

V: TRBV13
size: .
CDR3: CASSLLAGGPGNEQFF

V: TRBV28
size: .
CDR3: CASSSQEIAKNIQYF

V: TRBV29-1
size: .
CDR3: CSVVSDYGYTF

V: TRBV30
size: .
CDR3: CAWTLTGELYEQYF

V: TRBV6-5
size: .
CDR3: CASRFNQGEQYF

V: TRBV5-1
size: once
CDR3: CASSIDLAGAYEQYF

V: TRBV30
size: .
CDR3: CAWSGTDTQYF

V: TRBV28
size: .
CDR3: CASTFRAAGGNQPQHF

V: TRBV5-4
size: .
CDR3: CASSPSGVGGYNEQFF

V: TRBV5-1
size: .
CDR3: CASSLDSGDQYNEQFF

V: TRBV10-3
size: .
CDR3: CAIENPATYEQYF

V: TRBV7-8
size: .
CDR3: CASSQNSNQPQHF

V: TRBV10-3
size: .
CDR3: CAISEGGQIQGETQYF

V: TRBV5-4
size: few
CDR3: CASSLTGGRLEQYF

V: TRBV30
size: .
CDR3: CAWSGDGSSYNSPLHF

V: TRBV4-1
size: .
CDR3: CASSQESPSSGRAGRETQYF

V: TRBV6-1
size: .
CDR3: CASSEHVAGELFF

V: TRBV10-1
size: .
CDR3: CASSLTREGEQYF

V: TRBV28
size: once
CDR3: CASSTTGQGAIYEQYF

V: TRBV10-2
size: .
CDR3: CASTAGGGVETQYF

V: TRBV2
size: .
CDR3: CASSLYRVSGELFF

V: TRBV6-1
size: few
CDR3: CASSDGNYGYTF

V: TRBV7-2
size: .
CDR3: CASSLRGGNYNEQFF

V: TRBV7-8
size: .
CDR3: CASSPGTVWNEQFF

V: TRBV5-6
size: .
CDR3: CASSLGTVKSSPLHF

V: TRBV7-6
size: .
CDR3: CASSLNPAAGSGDQFF